This TCR beta chain was captured by sequencing in a study of early T cells in non-severe SARS-CoV-2 infection. Across the whole study: Investigators sequenced bulk RNA drawn from unsorted whole blood, and chains remained unpaired.

Study-level findings and limits: Matching against VDJdb likely underestimated virus-specific expansions, favoring anti-spike CD8.

Unique molecular identifiers were attached to individual cDNA molecules. TCRdb re-called the 5' RACE reads through MiXCR, storing one row per CDR3 protein. The table has about 100,000 distinct CDR3 sequences, 8.5% to 14% seen once; the top ten hold under 9%. The CDR3 contains 14 residues. The J segment lost 3 bases and the V segment lost 7 bases, leaving 8 bases of the junction unmatched. This clonotype was seen more than once but under ten times. The antigen remains unidentified. V gene TRBV12-3 or TRBV12-4 combines with J gene TRBJ2-5; 7 bases map to TRBD2. The source is an adult who was a healthcare worker with PCR-confirmed SARS-CoV-2 infection or an uninfected control (not recorded which). The sample taken for sequencing was whole blood. This CDR3 is CASTISGVKETQYF. The CDR3 DNA is TGTGCCAGCACCATAAGCGGGGTTAAAGAGACCCAGTACTTC.